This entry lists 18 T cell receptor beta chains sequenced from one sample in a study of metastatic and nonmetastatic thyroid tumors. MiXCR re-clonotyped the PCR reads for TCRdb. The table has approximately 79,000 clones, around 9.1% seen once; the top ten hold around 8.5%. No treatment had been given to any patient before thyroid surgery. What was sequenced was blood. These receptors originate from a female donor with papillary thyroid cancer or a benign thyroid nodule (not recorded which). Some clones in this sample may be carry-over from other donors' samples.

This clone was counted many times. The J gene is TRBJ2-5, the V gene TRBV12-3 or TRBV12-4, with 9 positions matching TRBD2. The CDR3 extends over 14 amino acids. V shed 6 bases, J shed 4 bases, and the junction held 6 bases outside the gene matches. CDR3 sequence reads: CASSPEAGGETQYF. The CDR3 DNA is TGTGCCAGCAGCCCTGAAGCGGGGGGAGAGACCCAGTACTTC.

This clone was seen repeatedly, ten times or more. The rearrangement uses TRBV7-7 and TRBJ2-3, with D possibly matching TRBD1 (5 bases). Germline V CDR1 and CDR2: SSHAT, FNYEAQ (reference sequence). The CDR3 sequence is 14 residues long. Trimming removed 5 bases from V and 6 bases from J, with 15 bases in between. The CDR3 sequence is CASSPGRGWDTQYF. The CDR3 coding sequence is TGTGCCAGCAGCCCTGGAAGGGGATGGGATACGCAGTATTTT.

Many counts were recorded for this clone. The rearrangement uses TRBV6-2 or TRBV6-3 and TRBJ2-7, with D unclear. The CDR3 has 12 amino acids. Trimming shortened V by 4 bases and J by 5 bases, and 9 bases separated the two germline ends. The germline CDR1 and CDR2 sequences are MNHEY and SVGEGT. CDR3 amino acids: CASSSRRDEQYF. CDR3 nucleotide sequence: TGTGCCAGCAGTTCCAGACGGGACGAGCAGTACTTC.

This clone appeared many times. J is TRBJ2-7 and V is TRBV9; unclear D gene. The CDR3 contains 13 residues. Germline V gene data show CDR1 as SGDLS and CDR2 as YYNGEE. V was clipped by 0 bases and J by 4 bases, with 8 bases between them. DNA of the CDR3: TGTGCCAGCAGCGTAGATCCGGGTTACGAGCAGTACTTC. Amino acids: CASSVDPGYEQYF.

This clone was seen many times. CDR3 bases: TGTGCCAGCAAGAGCGGGGTATCAGATACGCAGTATTTT. This codes for CASKSGVSDTQYF. The chain couples TRBV12-3 or TRBV12-4 to TRBJ2-3, with 7 bases aligning to TRBD2. J was trimmed by 4 bases and V by 7 bases; bases with no gene match: 5. The CDR3 runs 13 residues.

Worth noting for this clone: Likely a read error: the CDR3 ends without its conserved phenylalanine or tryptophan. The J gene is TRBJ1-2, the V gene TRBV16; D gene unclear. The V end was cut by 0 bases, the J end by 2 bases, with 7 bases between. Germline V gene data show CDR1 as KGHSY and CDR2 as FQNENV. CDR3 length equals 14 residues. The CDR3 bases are TGTGCCAGCAGCCAATCGGAGCTGAACTATGGCTACACCCTC. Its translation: CASSQSELNYGYTL.

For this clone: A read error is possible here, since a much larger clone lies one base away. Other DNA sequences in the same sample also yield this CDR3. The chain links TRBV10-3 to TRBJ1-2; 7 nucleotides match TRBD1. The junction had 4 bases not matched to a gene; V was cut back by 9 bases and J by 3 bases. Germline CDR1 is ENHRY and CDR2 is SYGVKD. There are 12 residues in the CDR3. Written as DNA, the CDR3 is TGTGCCATAAGAGACAGGGACTATGGCTACACCTTC. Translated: CAIRDRDYGYTF.

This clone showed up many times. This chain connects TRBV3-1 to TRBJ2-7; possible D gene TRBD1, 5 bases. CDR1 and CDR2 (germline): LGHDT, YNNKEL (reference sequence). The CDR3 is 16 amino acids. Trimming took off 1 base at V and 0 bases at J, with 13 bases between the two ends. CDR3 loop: CASSQGQTVGSYEQYF. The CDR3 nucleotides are TGTGCCAGCAGCCAAGGACAGACGGTGGGCTCCTACGAGCAGTACTTC.

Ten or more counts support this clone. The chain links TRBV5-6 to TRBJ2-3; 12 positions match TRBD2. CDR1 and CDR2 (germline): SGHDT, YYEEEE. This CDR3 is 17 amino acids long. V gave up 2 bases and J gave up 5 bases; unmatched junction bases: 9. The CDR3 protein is CASSFWSSGGVLDTQYF. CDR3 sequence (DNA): TGTGCCAGCAGCTTCTGGTCTAGCGGGGGGGTATTAGATACGCAGTATTTT.

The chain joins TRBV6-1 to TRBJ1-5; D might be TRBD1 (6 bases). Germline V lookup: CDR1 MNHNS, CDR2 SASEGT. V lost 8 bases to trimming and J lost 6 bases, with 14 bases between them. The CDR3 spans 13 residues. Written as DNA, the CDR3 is TGTGCCAGCGGGGAGGGGGGGGCTCAGCCCCAGCATTTT. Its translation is CASGEGGAQPQHF.

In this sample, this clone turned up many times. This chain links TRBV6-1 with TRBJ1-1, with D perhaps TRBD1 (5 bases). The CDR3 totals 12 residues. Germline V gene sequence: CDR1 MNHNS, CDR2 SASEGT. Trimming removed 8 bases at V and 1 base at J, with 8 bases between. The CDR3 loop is CASQGGNTEAFF. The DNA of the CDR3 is TGTGCCAGCCAGGGAGGGAACACTGAAGCTTTCTTT.

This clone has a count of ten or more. CDR3: CASSLVRDTGELFF. CDR3 in DNA: TGTGCCAGCAGCTTAGTTCGGGACACCGGGGAGCTGTTTTTT. The chain uses TRBV11-3 and TRBJ2-2; D is undetermined. Trimming took 1 base from V and 3 from J, leaving 6 bases between them. Germline CDR1 reads SGHNT; CDR2 reads YENEEA. CDR3 length: 14 residues.

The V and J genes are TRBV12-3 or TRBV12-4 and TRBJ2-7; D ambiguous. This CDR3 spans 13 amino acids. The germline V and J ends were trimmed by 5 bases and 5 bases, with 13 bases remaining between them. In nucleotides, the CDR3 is TGTGCCAGCAGTACCCTCTTTATAGACGAGCAGTACTTC. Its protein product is CASSTLFIDEQYF.

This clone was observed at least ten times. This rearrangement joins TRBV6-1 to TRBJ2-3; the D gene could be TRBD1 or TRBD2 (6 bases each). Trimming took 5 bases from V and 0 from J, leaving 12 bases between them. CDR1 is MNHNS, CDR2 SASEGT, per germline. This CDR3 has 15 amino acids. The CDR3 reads CASSSNGGSTDTQYF. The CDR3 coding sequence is TGTGCCAGCAGTTCCAACGGGGGCAGCACAGATACGCAGTATTTT.

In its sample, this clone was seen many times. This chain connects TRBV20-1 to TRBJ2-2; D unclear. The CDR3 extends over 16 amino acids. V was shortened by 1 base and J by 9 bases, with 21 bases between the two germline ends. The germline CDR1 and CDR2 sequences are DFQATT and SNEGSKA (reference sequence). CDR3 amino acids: CSARGAAGTFFRELFF. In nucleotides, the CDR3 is TGCAGTGCTAGAGGTGCGGCAGGCACCTTTTTCAGGGAGCTGTTTTTT.

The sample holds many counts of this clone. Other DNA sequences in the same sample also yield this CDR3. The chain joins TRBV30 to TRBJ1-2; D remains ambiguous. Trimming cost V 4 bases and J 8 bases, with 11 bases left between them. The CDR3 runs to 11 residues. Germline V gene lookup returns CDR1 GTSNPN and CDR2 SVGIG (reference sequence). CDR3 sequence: CAWMEGGGYTF. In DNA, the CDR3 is TGTGCCTGGATGGAAGGCGGGGGCTACACCTTC. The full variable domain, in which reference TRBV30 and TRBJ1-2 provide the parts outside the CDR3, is SQTIHQWPATLVQPVGSPLSLECTVEGTSNPNLYWYRQAAGRGLQLLFYSVGIGQISSEVPQNLSASRPQDRQFILSSKKLLLSDSGFYLCAWMEGGGYTFGSGTRLTVV.

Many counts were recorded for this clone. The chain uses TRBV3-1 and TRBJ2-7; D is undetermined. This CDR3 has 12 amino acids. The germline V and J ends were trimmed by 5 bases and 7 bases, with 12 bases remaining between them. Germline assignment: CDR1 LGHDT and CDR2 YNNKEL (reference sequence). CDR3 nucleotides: TGTGCCAGCAGCTCCAGATGGGCGGAGCAGTACTTC. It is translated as CASSSRWAEQYF.

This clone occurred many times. The CDR3 reads CASSFGAGQGGGLTYEQYF. The CDR3 DNA follows: TGTGCCAGCAGCTTTGGAGCAGGACAGGGAGGGGGGTTGACCTACGAGCAGTACTTC. This chain joins TRBV5-5 and TRBJ2-7, with a possible D match to TRBD1 (8 bases). The CDR3 spans 19 residues. In germline, CDR1 is SGHKS, CDR2 YYEKEE (reference sequence). Trimming removed 2 bases at V and 2 bases at J, with 26 bases between.